This record concerns one T cell receptor (beta chain) sequence. The data are from a study of blood T cell repertoires in COVID-19. Original handling: Estimated nucleated cell counts came from reference gene primer amplification. TCRdb's copy holds only in-frame clones and misses some; the assay was immunoSEQ multiplex PCR. V, J and clone size are taken as reported in that table, and D and trimming were inferred from the DNA itself. Among fewer than 700,000 clones, 70% to 90% were seen once, and the ten largest hold roughly 7.3%. The germline V gene has CDR1 SGHAT and CDR2 FQNNGV. The ends lost 5 bases at V and 6 bases at J; junction bases unmatched: 10. This CDR3 comprises 16 residues.

The TCR sequence derives from a woman between 45 and 60 years old with COVID-19, enrolled during active disease. Sequenced input: peripheral blood. This chain links TRBV11-2 with TRBJ2-2, with 9 bases aligning to TRBD2. The CDR3 loop is CASSPLGVAGAGELFF. The CDR3 coding sequence is TGTGCCAGCAGCCCCCTCGGGGTAGCGGGGGCCGGGGAGCTGTTTTTT.